Described below is a single T cell receptor (beta chain) sequence and its context. Its antigen is still unknown. TCRdb ran MiXCR on the RT-PCR reads and lists one entry per CDR3 protein. Of 550,000 to 800,000 distinct CDR3 sequences listed, 15% to 18% are singletons. The sample is drawn from a study of response to subunit inactivated influenza vaccine. Study-level points and caveats: There was a suggestion from the authors that each seasonal influenza vaccination recruits few new T cells.

This clonotype was obtained from a man aged 45-60 years who received an inactivated influenza vaccine. The sample consisted of PBMCs from blood, taken 11 to 12 days after vaccination.

CDR3 sequence reads: CASRLLAGGIDEQFF. In DNA form, the CDR3 reads TGTGCCAGCAGGCTTCTAGCGGGGGGGATCGATGAGCAGTTCTTC. The chain is built from TRBV11-2 and TRBJ2-1; 12 positions agree with TRBD2. The CDR3 spans 15 residues. In germline, CDR1 is SGHAT, CDR2 FQNNGV. The V segment lost 6 bases and the J segment 8 bases; nucleotides outside the gene matches: 8.